This paragraph reports one T cell receptor beta chain. The CDR3 sequence is 17 residues long. With V trimmed by 2 bases and J by 5 bases, 10 bases remained unmatched. Germline V gene data show CDR1 as MGHRA and CDR2 as YSYEKL. This sample was taken from a study of Ad26.COV2.S vaccination and SARS-CoV-2 variants. Generated by immunoSEQ multiplex PCR, the TCRdb table keeps only in-frame clones and is missing some. The sample has about 350,000 clones; 90% to 95% are singletons. The sequence was obtained from a human donor who had recovered from COVID-19. The material sequenced was peripheral blood, taken after recovery from COVID-19. The rearrangement joins TRBV4-1 to TRBJ2-3, with 10 bases identical to TRBD2. The CDR3 spells CASSQSATSGSRDTQYF. CDR3 DNA sequence: TGCGCCAGCAGCCAAAGTGCGACTAGCGGGTCAAGAGATACGCAGTATTTT.